One sample yielded the 28 T cell receptor beta chains listed below, sequenced in a study of cytomegalovirus exposure and HLA in healthy donors. The primer mix had 60 Vbeta and 13 Jbeta primers. Clones were read by immunoSEQ multiplex PCR, and TCRdb kept only the in-frame ones, dropping some. The sample contains around 160,000 clones, roughly 80% of which appear only once. Sequenced sample: PBMCs. The receptors originated from a male donor in good health and CMV-seronegative.

The sample holds a few counts of this clone. V is TRBV7-9 and J is TRBJ2-2; 9 bases map to TRBD1. The CDR3 contains 14 residues. V lost 4 bases and J lost 4; bases outside the gene matches: 1. Germline V CDR1 and CDR2: SEHNR, FQNEAQ (reference sequence). DNA for the CDR3: TGTGCCAGCAGCTGGACAGGGGTCACCGGGGAGCTGTTTTTT. Translated, it gives CASSWTGVTGELFF.

This chain joins TRBV7-2 and TRBJ2-7, with 11 bases that match TRBD1. CDR1 is SGHTA and CDR2 is FQGNSA in the germline V gene. J lost 9 bases, V lost 5 bases, and 3 bases had no gene match. The CDR3 covers 12 residues. This CDR3 reads CASSRTGGAQYF. CDR3 DNA: TGTGCCAGCAGCCGGACAGGGGGCGCGCAGTACTTC.

This rearrangement joins TRBV5-1 to TRBJ2-7; 11 positions match TRBD1. The CDR3 is 14 residues long. After removal of 3 bases from V and 6 bases from J, the junction contained 5 bases not matched to a gene. The V gene's germline CDR1 is SGHRS and CDR2 YFSETQ. Written as DNA, the CDR3 is TGCGCCAGCAGCTACGGGACAGGGGGGACCGAGCAGTACTTC. It specifies CASSYGTGGTEQYF.

This rearrangement joins TRBV28 to TRBJ2-7, with 11 bases fitting TRBD2. The CDR3 spans 14 residues. Per germline, CDR1 MDHEN and CDR2 SYDVKM. Unmatched junction bases numbered 8, after V lost 7 bases and J lost 6 bases. CDR3 loop: CASTLLAGEVEQYF. CDR3 DNA sequence: TGTGCCAGCACACTACTAGCGGGGGAGGTCGAGCAGTACTTC.

The genes are TRBV5-1 and TRBJ2-2; 13 bases line up with TRBD2. The CDR3 is 15 residues long. From germline, CDR1 is SGHRS and CDR2 YFSETQ. The J segment lost 5 bases and the V segment lost 4 bases, leaving 2 bases of the junction unmatched. This CDR3 is CASSPGLAGTGELFF. The CDR3, as DNA: TGCGCCAGCAGCCCGGGACTAGCGGGGACCGGGGAGCTGTTTTTT.

This chain connects TRBV9 to TRBJ2-3; a weak D match, TRBD2 (6 bases). The length of the CDR3 is 14 residues. V lost 6 bases, J lost 0 bases, and 11 bases lay in between. CDR1 and CDR2 from the germline V gene are SGDLS and YYNGEE. The CDR3 spells CASNVEGSTDTQYF. The CDR3 DNA follows: TGTGCCAGCAACGTGGAGGGGAGCACAGATACGCAGTATTTT.

The J gene is TRBJ2-7, the V gene TRBV7-2; D unclear. This CDR3 has 13 amino acids. Germline V gives CDR1 SGHTA, CDR2 FQGNSA. Between the trimmed V and J ends, which lost 5 bases and 2 bases, there was a span of 10 bases. CDR3 sequence: CASSLQETYEQYF. CDR3 coding DNA: TGTGCCAGCAGCCTTCAAGAGACCTACGAGCAGTACTTC.

The CDR3 bases are TGCGCCAGCAGCTTCAGGGCCGGCGGGGAGTACGAGCAGTACTTC. It encodes CASSFRAGGEYEQYF. The rearrangement joins TRBV5-1 to TRBJ2-7, with D perhaps TRBD2 (6 bases). Looked up from germline, CDR1 is SGHRS and CDR2 is YFSETQ. The CDR3 spans 15 residues. Trimming took 2 bases from V and 4 from J, leaving 16 bases between them.

V and J are TRBV4-2 and TRBJ2-7, with D tentatively TRBD1 (5 bases). There are 14 residues in the CDR3. Trimming cost V 0 bases and J 6 bases, with 12 bases left between them. Germline values: CDR1 LGHNA, CDR2 YNFKEQ. CDR3 sequence: CASSQDRTYGEQYF. The CDR3 coding sequence is TGTGCCAGCAGCCAAGATCGGACATATGGCGAGCAGTACTTC.

The chain is built from TRBV7-2 and TRBJ2-1; 10 bases agree with TRBD2. Germline CDR1 SGHTA, CDR2 FQGNSA. The CDR3 contains 15 residues. J lost 10 bases, V lost 5 bases, and 11 bases had no gene match. CDR3 DNA: TGTGCCAGCAGCCCAGAGGGGATAGCGGGAGGCGAGCAGTTCTTC. Amino acid sequence: CASSPEGIAGGEQFF. Filled out from reference TRBV7-2 and TRBJ2-1, the complete variable domain reads GAGVSQSPSNKVTEKGKDVELRCDPISGHTALYWYRQSLGQGLEFLIYFQGNSAPDKSGLPSDRFSAERTGGSVSTLTIQRTQQEDSAVYLCASSPEGIAGGEQFFGPGTRLTVL.

The chain has TRBV5-8 and TRBJ2-2, with 8 bases fitting TRBD1. V was clipped by 4 bases and J by 5 bases; unmatched bases: 10. Germline V gene lookup returns CDR1 SGHTS and CDR2 YDEGEE. This CDR3 region has 16 residues. CDR3 sequence (DNA): TGTGCCAGCAGCGCCCGGGACAGGACGCTTACCGGGGAGCTGTTTTTT. It yields the protein CASSARDRTLTGELFF.

The V and J genes are TRBV19 and TRBJ2-7; perhaps TRBD2 as D (6 bases). The CDR3 has 13 residues. V was pared by 3 bases and J by 2 bases, with 8 bases between. Germline V gives CDR1 LNHDA, CDR2 SQIVND (reference sequence). The DNA of the CDR3 is TGTGCCAGTAGTATTGAGCGGGCCTACGAGCAGTACTTC. Translated, it gives CASSIERAYEQYF.

This chain joins TRBV6-5 and TRBJ2-4; 8 bases map to TRBD2. CDR3 size: 14 residues. V shed 0 bases and J 7 bases; nucleotides not matched to a gene: 2. Germline V gene data show CDR1 as MNHEY and CDR2 as SVGAGI. CDR3 in DNA: TGTGCCAGCAGTTACTCGGGCGGGGGGAACATTCAGTACTTC. It codes for CASSYSGGGNIQYF.

The genes are TRBV28 and TRBJ2-7, with D hard to call. The germline V gene encodes CDR1 MDHEN and CDR2 SYDVKM. Trimming left V 1 base short and J 5 bases short, with 6 bases between. CDR3 length: 12 amino acids. The CDR3 region is CASSLSEDEQYF. Here the CDR3 DNA reads TGTGCCAGCAGTTTATCAGAGGACGAGCAGTACTTC.

The chain is built from TRBV5-1 and TRBJ2-3; D possibly corresponds to TRBD2 (5 bases). Germline V gene data show CDR1 as SGHRS and CDR2 as YFSETQ. V shed 4 bases and J shed 8 bases, with 11 bases lying between them. The CDR3 consists of 12 residues. The DNA of the CDR3 is TGCGCCAGCAGCGCGGACTGGTCTACGCAGTATTTT. The encoded protein is CASSADWSTQYF. The full variable domain, its missing parts supplied by reference TRBV5-1 and TRBJ2-3, is KAGVTQTPRYLIKTRGQQVTLSCSPISGHRSVSWYQQTPGQGLQFLFEYFSETQRNKGNFPGRFSGRQFSNSRSEMNVSTLELGDSALYLCASSADWSTQYFGPGTRLTVL.

The rearrangement joins TRBV28 to TRBJ1-4; no reliable D call. The CDR3 covers 13 residues. Germline V CDR1 and CDR2: MDHEN, SYDVKM. Trimming took off 8 bases at V and 8 bases at J, with 15 bases between the two ends. For the CDR3, the DNA is TGTGCCAGCCGGCACACGGGGAAAGAAAAACTGTTTTTT. This gives the protein CASRHTGKEKLFF. Together with reference TRBV28 and TRBJ1-4, the CDR3 gives the full variable domain: DVKVTQSSRYLVKRTGEKVFLECVQDMDHENMFWYRQDPGLGLRLIYFSYDVKMKEKGDIPEGYSVSREKKERFSLILESASTNQTSMYLCASRHTGKEKLFFGSGTQLSVL.

This chain uses TRBV6-5 with TRBJ1-2; D is undetermined. Germline V CDR1 and CDR2: MNHEY, SVGAGI. The CDR3 is made up of 12 amino acids. V shed 6 bases and J shed 8 bases, with 13 bases lying between them. The CDR3 region has the DNA TGTGCCAGCAGCCCCGGGAAGATAGGCTACACCTTC. Its translation: CASSPGKIGYTF.

The V and J genes are TRBV6-4 and TRBJ2-7, with TRBD1 as a possible D gene (5 bases). V dropped 5 bases and J dropped 2 bases, with 16 bases sitting between them. The CDR3 is 15 residues long. Per the germline V gene, CDR1 is MRHNA and CDR2 is SNTAGT. Written as DNA, the CDR3 is TGTGCCAGCAGTTGCCGTCTACAAGGGGCCTACGAGCAGTACTTC. It yields the protein CASSCRLQGAYEQYF.

The V call is TRBV11-2, the J call TRBJ1-1, with D tentatively TRBD1 (6 bases). Germline assignment: CDR1 SGHAT and CDR2 FQNNGV. The CDR3 runs to 15 residues. Trimming pared 5 bases from V and 3 bases from J, leaving 16 bases between. In nucleotides, the CDR3 is TGTGCCAGCAGCACAGACAGGACGGCGTACACTGAAGCTTTCTTT. Protein sequence: CASSTDRTAYTEAFF.

CDR3 DNA: TGTGCCAGCAGCCGAGCTAGCGGGAGGAACTACAATGAGCAGTTCTTC. It codes for CASSRASGRNYNEQFF. V usage is TRBV28 and J usage is TRBJ2-1; 11 bases fit TRBD2. CDR1 and CDR2 (germline): MDHEN, SYDVKM. Trimming cost V 6 bases and J 3 bases; bases outside gene matches: 7. CDR3 length: 16 amino acids.

The rearrangement links TRBV19 to TRBJ1-1; D call uncertain. The CDR3 length is 14 residues. The V gene lost 6 bases and the J gene lost 2 bases, with 13 bases spanning the gap. Germline CDR1 reads LNHDA; CDR2 reads SQIVND (reference sequence). The chain's CDR3 is CASRAAGTNTEAFF. The CDR3 nucleotides read TGTGCCAGTAGGGCCGCGGGAACAAACACTGAAGCTTTCTTT.

The chain carries TRBV9 and TRBJ2-2; D unresolved. V was shortened by 2 bases and J by 6 bases, with 8 bases between the two germline ends. Germline CDR1 reads SGDLS; CDR2 reads YYNGEE. CDR3 length: 13 residues. The CDR3 bases are TGTGCCAGCAGCGTTATGGCGGCCGGGGAGCTGTTTTTT. Its protein product is CASSVMAAGELFF.

V usage is TRBV7-2 and J usage is TRBJ2-1; 7 bases line up with TRBD2. This CDR3 spans 15 amino acids. CDR1 is SGHTA and CDR2 is FQGNSA in the germline V gene. Germline trimming cut 1 base from V and 8 bases from J; bases unmatched to any gene: 8. The CDR3 spells CASSLVGGSGDEQFF. CDR3 nucleotide sequence: TGTGCCAGCAGCTTAGTGGGAGGGAGTGGCGATGAGCAGTTCTTC.

The rearrangement links TRBV12-5 to TRBJ2-2; 7 nucleotides match TRBD2. The trim removed 0 bases at V and 5 bases at J, leaving 6 bases unmatched. The CDR3 totals 16 residues. Germline loops: CDR1 LGHNT, CDR2 FRNRAP. The CDR3 region is CASGLVLSAGTGELFF. Here the CDR3 DNA reads TGTGCTAGTGGTTTGGTACTCTCAGCGGGAACCGGGGAGCTGTTTTTT.

V usage is TRBV5-5 and J usage is TRBJ1-2, with a possible D match to TRBD1 (6 bases). The CDR3 contains 14 residues. The ends were cut back, 3 bases at V and 4 bases at J, with 13 bases in the middle. The germline CDR1 and CDR2 sequences are SGHKS and YYEKEE (reference sequence). CDR3 sequence: CASSSLGALYGYTF. CDR3 DNA sequence: TGTGCCAGCAGCTCCTTGGGGGCACTCTATGGCTACACCTTC.

The J gene is TRBJ1-5, the V gene TRBV4-3; TRBD1 matches 9 bases. Germline lookup yields CDR1 LGHNA and CDR2 YSLEER. J lost 6 bases, V lost 0 bases, and 6 bases had no gene match. The CDR3 has 16 residues. CDR3 sequence reads: CASSQDPGTGSQPQHF. CDR3 coding DNA: TGCGCCAGCAGCCAAGATCCCGGGACAGGGAGTCAGCCCCAGCATTTT.

V is TRBV27 and J is TRBJ1-1, with 7 bases lining up with TRBD1. This CDR3 spans 13 amino acids. CDR1 MNHEY and CDR2 SMNVEV come from the germline V gene (reference sequence). V lost 5 bases, J lost 4 bases, and 4 bases stayed unmatched. CDR3 residues: CASSTRGLTEAFF. The DNA of the CDR3 is TGTGCCAGCAGTACGAGGGGGCTCACTGAAGCTTTCTTT.

The V and J genes are TRBV19 and TRBJ2-1; maybe TRBD2 (6 bases). The V gene lost 6 bases and the J gene lost 6 bases, with 15 bases spanning the gap. The CDR3 consists of 14 residues. Germline V gene lookup returns CDR1 LNHDA and CDR2 SQIVND (reference sequence). For the CDR3, the DNA is TGTGCCAGTAGGTCTAGCGTTGCGATCAATGAGCAGTTCTTC. This codes for CASRSSVAINEQFF.